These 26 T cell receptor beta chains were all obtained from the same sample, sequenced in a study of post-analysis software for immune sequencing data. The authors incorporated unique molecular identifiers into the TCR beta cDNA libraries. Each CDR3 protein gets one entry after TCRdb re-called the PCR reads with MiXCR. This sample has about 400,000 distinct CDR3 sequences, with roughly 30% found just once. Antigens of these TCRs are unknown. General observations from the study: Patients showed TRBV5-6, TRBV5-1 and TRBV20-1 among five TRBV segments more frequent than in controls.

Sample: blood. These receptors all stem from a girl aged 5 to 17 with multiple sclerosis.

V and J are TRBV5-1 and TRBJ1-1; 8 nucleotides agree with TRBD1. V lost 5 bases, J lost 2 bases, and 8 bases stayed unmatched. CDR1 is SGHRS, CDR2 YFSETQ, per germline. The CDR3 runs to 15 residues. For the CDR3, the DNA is TGCGCCAGCAGGACAGGGGACTCAGGAAACACTGAAGCTTTCTTT. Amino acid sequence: CASRTGDSGNTEAFF.

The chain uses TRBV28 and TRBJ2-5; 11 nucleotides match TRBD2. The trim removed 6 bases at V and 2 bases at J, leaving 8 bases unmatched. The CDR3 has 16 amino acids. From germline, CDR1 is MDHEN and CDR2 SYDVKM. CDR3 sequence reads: CASSPRLAGSQETQYF. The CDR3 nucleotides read TGTGCCAGCAGCCCACGACTAGCGGGGAGTCAAGAGACCCAGTACTTC.

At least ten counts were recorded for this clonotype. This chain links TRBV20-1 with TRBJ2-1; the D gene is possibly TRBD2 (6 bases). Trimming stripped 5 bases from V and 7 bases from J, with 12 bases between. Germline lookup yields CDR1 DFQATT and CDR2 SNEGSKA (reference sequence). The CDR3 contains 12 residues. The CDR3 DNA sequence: TGCAGTGCTCGACTAGAGTTGAATGAGCAGTTCTTC. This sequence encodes CSARLELNEQFF.

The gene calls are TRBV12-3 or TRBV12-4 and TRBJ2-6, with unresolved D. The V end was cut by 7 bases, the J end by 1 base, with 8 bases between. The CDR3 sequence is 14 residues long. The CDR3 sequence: CASIPRSGANVLTF. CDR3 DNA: TGTGCCAGCATCCCCCGATCTGGGGCCAACGTCCTGACTTTC.

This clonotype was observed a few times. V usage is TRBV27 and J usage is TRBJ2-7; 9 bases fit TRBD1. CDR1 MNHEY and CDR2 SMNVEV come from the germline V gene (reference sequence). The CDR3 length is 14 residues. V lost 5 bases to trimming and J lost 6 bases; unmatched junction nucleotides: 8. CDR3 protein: CASSPTGQGSEQYF. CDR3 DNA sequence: TGTGCCAGCAGTCCCACGGGACAGGGATCCGAGCAGTACTTC.

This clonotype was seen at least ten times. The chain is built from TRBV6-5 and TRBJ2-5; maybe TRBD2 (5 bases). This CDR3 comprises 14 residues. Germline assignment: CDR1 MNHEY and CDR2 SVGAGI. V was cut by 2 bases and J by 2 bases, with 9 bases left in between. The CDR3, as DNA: TGTGCCAGCAGTTACGGAGGCAGTCAAGAGACCCAGTACTTC. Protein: CASSYGGSQETQYF.

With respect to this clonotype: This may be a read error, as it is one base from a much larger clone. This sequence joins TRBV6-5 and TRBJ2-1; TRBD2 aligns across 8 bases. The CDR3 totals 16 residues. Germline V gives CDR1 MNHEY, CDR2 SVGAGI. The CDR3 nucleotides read TGTGCCAGCAGTTTCAGCGGGGGTCCCTCCTACAATGAGCAGTTATTC. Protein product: CASSFSGGPSYNEQLF.

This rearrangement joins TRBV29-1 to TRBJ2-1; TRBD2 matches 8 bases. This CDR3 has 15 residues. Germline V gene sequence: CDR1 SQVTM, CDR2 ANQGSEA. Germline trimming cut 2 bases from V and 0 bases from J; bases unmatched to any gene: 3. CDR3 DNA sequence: TGCAGCGTTGAACTCGGGAGGGCCTCCTACAATGAGCAGTTCTTC. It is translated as CSVELGRASYNEQFF.

CDR3 residues: CASSRSVHYGYTF. Here the CDR3 DNA reads TGTGCCAGCAGTAGATCGGTACACTATGGCTACACCTTC. This chain connects TRBV6-2 or TRBV6-3 to TRBJ1-2; D is undetermined. The CDR3 has 13 residues. V was pared by 5 bases and J by 3 bases, with 10 bases between. Germline V gene sequence: CDR1 MNHEY, CDR2 SVGEGT.

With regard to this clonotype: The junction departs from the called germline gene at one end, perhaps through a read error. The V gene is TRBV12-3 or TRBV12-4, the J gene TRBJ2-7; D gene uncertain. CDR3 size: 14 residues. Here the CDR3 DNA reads TGTGCCAGCAGTTTCTGGCAGATAAACTACGAGCGGTACTTC. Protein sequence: CASSFWQINYERYF.

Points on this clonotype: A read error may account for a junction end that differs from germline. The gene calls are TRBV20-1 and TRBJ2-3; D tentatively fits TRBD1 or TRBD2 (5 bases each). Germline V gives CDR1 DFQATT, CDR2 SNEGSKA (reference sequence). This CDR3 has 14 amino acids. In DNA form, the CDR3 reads TGCAGTGCTAACCCAATCGGGGCCACAGATACGCTGTATTTT. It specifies CSANPIGATDTLYF.

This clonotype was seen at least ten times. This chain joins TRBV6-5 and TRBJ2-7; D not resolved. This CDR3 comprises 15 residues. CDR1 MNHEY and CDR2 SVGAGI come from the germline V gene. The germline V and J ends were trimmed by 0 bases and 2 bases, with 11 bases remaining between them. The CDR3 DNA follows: TGTGCCAGCAGTTACTCGCGTTATTTTACCTACGAGCAGTACTTC. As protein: CASSYSRYFTYEQYF.

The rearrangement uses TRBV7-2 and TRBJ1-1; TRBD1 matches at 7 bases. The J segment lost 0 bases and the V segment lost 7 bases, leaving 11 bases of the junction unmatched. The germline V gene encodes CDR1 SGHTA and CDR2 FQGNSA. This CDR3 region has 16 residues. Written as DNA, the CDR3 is TGTGCCAGCACCATTACAGGGGCGGGTATGAACACTGAAGCTTTCTTT. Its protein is CASTITGAGMNTEAFF.

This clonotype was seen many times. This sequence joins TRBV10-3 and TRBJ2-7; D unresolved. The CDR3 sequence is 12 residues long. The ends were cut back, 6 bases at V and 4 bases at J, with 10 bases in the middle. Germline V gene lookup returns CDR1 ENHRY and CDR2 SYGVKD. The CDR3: CAIRVPSYEQYF. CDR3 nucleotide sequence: TGTGCCATCAGGGTTCCCTCGTACGAGCAGTACTTC.

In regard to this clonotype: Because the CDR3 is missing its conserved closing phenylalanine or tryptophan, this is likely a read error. Here the CDR3 reads CSAGLWVETQYC. The CDR3 region has the DNA TGCAGTGCCGGACTTTGGGTGGAGACCCAGTACTGC. The chain is built from TRBV20-1 and TRBJ2-7; perhaps TRBD2 as D (5 bases). The DNA end favors TRBJ2-5, so the J call may be wrong. The CDR3 length is 12 residues. Per the germline V gene, CDR1 is DFQATT and CDR2 is SNEGSKA (reference sequence).

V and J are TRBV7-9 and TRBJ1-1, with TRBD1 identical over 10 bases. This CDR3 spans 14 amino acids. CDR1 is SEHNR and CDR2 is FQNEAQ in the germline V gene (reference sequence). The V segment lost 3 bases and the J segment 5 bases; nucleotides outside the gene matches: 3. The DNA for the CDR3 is TGTGCCAGCAGCTTCACGGGACAGGGGACTGAAGCTTTCTTT. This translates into CASSFTGQGTEAFF.

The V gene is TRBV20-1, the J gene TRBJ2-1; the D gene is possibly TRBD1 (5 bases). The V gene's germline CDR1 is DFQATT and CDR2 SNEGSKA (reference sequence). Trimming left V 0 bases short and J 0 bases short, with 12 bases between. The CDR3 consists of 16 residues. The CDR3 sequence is CSARDTRVSSYNEQFF. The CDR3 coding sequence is TGCAGTGCTAGAGATACCAGGGTTAGCTCCTACAATGAGCAGTTCTTC.

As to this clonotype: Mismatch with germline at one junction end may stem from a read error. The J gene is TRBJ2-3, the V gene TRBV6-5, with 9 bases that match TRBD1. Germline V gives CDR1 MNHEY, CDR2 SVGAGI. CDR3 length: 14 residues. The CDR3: CAGRRQGGSDTQYF. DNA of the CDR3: TGTGCCGGCAGACGACAGGGGGGCTCAGATACGCAGTATTTT.

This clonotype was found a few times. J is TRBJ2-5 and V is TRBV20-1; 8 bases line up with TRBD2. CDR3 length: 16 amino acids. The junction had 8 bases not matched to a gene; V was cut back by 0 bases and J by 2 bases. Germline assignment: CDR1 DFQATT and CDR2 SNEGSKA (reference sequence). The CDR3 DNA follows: TGCAGTGCTAGAGAGCTAGCGGGCCCAGGACAAGAGACCCAGTACTTC. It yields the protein CSARELAGPGQETQYF.

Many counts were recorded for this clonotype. The DNA of the CDR3 is TGTGCCAGCAGTTTAGGGGACAGGGTCCACGAGCAGTACTTC. It yields the protein CASSLGDRVHEQYF. This chain joins TRBV27 and TRBJ2-7, with TRBD1 identical over 9 bases. V shed 2 bases, J shed 5 bases, and the junction held 4 bases outside the gene matches. The germline gives CDR1 MNHEY, CDR2 SMNVEV (reference sequence). This CDR3 has 14 amino acids.

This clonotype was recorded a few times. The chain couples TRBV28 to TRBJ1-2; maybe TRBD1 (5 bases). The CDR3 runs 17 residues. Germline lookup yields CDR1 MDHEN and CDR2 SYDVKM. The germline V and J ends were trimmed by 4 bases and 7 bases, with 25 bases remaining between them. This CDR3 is CASSSPGQGPVNGGYTF. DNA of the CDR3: TGTGCCAGCAGTTCGCCGGGGCAGGGCCCGGTAAATGGTGGCTACACCTTC.

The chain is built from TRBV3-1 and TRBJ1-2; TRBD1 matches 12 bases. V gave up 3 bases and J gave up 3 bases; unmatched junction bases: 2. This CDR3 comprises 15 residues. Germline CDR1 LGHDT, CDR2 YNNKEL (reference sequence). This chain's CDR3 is CASSQGTGGDYGYTF. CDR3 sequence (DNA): TGTGCCAGCAGCCAGGGGACAGGGGGCGACTATGGCTACACCTTC.

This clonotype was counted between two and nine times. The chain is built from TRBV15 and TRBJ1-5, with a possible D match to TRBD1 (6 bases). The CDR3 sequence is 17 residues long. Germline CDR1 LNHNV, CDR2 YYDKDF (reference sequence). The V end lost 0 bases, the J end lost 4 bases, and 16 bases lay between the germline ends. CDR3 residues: CATSRDDEGRGNQPQHF. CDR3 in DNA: TGTGCCACCAGCAGAGATGACGAGGGCAGGGGAAATCAGCCCCAGCATTTT.

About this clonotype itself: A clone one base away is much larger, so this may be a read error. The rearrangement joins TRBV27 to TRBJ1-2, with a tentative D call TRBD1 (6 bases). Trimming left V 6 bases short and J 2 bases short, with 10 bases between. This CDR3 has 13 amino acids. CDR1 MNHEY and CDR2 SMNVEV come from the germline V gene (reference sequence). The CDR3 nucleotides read TGTGCCAGCAGGGACAGACTCAACTATGGCTACACCTTC. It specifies CASRDRLNYGYTF.

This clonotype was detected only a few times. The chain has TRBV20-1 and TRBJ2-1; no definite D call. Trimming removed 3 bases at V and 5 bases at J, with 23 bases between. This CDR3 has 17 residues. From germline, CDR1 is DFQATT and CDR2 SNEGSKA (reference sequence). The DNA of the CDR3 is TGCAGTGCTAGTATCCCTCGCATTGGCTCCCCTAACAATGAGCAGTTCTTC. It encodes CSASIPRIGSPNNEQFF.

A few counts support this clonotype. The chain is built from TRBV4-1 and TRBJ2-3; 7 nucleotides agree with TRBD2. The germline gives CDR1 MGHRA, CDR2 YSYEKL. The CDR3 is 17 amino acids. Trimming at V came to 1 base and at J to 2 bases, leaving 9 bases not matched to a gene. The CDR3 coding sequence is TGCGCCAGCAGCCAAGCGGAGGCTAGCGGACTCACAGATACGCAGTATTTT. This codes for CASSQAEASGLTDTQYF.